The sequence of this TCR beta chain was determined in a study of T cells in Graves' hyperthyroidism and ophthalmopathy. General study results and limits: Before onset, ophthalmopathy was predicted by the model a median roughly six months earlier.

This clonotype came up many times. The antigen is undetermined. Exclusion followed for patients with uncontrolled infection, other autoimmune disease, pregnancy or lactation. The CDR3 extends over 18 amino acids. V gave up 1 base and J gave up 0 bases; unmatched junction bases: 8. Researchers amplified the TCR beta CDR3 regions from RNA transcripts. HTBI primers were used for first-round RT-PCR of the TCR CDR3. Via MiXCR, TCRdb re-called the multiplex PCR reads, giving one row per CDR3 protein. In the table there are around 500,000 distinct CDR3 sequences, 14% of which are singletons. The gene calls are TRBV12-3 or TRBV12-4 and TRBJ2-5; 10 nucleotides agree with TRBD2. What was sequenced was blood. The receptor was isolated from a woman aged 18-35 years with Graves' hyperthyroidism. The CDR3 sequence is CASSLGLAGAGYQETQYF. The DNA of the CDR3 is TGTGCCAGCAGTTTAGGGCTAGCGGGAGCCGGGTACCAAGAGACCCAGTACTTC.